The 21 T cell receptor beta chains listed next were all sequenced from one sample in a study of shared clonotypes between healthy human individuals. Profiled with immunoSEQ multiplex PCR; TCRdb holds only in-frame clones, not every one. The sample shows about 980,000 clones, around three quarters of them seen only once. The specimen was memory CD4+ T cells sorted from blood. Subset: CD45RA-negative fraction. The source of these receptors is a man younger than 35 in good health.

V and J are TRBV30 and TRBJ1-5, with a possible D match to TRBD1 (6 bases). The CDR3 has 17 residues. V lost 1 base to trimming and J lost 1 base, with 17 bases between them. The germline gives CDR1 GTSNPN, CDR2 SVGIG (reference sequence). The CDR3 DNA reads TGTGCCTGGAGTGACAGGGCGGGGCGCCACAGCAATCAGCCCCAGCATTTT. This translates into CAWSDRAGRHSNQPQHF.

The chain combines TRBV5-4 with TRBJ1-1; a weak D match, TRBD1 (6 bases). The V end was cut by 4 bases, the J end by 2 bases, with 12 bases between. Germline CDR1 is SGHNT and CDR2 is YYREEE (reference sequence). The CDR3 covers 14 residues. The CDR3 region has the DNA TGTGCCAGCAGCACTCGGACAGCAAACACTGAAGCTTTCTTT. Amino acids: CASSTRTANTEAFF.

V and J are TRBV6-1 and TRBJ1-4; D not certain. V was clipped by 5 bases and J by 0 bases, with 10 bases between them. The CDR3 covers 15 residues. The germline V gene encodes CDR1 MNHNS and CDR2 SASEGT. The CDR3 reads CASSFLTATNEKLFF. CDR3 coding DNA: TGTGCCAGCAGTTTTTTGACGGCAACTAATGAAAAACTGTTTTTT.

The CDR3 bases are TGTGCCACCAGCAGAGGCGGGGACGTTGGAAATGAAAAACTGTTTTTT. Encoded protein: CATSRGGDVGNEKLFF. The chain combines TRBV15 with TRBJ1-4, with D possibly matching TRBD1 (5 bases). CDR1 is LNHNV and CDR2 is YYDKDF in the germline V gene (reference sequence). Trimming stripped 1 base from V and 5 bases from J, with 14 bases between. This CDR3 comprises 16 residues.

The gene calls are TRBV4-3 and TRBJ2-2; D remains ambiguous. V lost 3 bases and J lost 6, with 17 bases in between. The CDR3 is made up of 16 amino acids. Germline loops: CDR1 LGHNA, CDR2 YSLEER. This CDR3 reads CASSHGPSTAPGELFF. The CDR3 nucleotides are TGCGCCAGCAGCCACGGACCCAGCACGGCACCCGGGGAGCTGTTTTTT.

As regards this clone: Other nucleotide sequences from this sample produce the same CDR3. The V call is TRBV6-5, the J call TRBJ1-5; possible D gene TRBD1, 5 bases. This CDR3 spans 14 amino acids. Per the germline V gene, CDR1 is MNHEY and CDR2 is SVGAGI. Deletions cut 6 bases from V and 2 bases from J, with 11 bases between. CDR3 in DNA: TGTGCCAGCAGCCCCGGGGGAGGCAATCAGCCCCAGCATTTT. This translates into CASSPGGGNQPQHF.

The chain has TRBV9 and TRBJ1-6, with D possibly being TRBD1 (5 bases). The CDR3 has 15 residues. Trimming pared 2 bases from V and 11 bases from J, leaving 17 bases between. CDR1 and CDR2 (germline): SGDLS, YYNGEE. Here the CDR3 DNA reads TGTGCCAGCAGCGTGGGAGACAGCCTCCGGACACCCCTCCACTTT. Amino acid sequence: CASSVGDSLRTPLHF. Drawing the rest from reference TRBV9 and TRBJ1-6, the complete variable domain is DSGVTQTPKHLITATGQRVTLRCSPRSGDLSVYWYQQSLDQGLQFLIQYYNGEERAKGNILERFSAQQFPDLHSELNLSSLELGDSALYFCASSVGDSLRTPLHFGNGTRLTVT.

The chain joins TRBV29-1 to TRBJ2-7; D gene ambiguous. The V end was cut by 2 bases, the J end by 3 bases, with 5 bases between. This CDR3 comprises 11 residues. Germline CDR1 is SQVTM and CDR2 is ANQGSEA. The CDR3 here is CSVESYYEQYF. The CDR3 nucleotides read TGCAGCGTTGAAAGTTACTACGAGCAGTACTTC.

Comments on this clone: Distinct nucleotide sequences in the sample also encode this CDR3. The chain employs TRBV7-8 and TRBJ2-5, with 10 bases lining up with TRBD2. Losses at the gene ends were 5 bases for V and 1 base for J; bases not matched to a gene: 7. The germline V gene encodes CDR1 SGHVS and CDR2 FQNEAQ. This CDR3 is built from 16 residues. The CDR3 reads CASSLLAGGTQETQYF. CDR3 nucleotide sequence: TGTGCCAGCAGCCTTTTAGCGGGGGGAACCCAAGAGACCCAGTACTTC.

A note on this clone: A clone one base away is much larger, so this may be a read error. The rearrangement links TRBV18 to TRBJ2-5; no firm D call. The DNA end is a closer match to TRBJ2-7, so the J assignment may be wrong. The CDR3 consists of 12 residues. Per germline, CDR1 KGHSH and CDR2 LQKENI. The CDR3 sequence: CASSPQAHEQYF. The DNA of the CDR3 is TGTGCCAGCTCACCGCAGGCCCACGAGCAGTACTTC.

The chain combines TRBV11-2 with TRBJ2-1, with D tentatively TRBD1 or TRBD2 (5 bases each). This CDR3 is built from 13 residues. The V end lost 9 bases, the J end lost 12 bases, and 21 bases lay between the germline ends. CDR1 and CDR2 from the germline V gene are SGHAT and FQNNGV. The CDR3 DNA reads TGTGCCAGGAAGAGGGGCCCGTTTCCCCCGCAGTTCTTC. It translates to CARKRGPFPPQFF.

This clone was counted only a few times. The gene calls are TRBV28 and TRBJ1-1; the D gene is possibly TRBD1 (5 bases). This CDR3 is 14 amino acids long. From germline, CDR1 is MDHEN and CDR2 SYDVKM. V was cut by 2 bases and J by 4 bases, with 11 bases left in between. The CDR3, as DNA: TGTGCCAGCAGTTTAGTAGAAGGGACCACTGAAGCTTTCTTT. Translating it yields CASSLVEGTTEAFF.

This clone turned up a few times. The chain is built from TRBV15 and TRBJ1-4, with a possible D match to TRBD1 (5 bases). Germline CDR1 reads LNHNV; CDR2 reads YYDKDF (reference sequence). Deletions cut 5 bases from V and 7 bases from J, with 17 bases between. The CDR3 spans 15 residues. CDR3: CATSGGWGFSEKLFF. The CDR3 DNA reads TGTGCCACCAGCGGGGGTTGGGGTTTCAGTGAAAAACTGTTTTTT.

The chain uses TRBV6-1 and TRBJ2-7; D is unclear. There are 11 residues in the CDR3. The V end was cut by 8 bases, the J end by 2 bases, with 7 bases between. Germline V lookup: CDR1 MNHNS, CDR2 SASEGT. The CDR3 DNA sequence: TGTGCCAGCCTTCGGACCTACGAGCAGTACTTC. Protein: CASLRTYEQYF.

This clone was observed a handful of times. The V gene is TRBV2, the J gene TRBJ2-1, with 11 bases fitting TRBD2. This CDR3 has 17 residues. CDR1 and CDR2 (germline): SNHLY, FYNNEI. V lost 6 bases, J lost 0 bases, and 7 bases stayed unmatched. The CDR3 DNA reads TGTGCCAGCAGCGGCTCTAGCGGGGGGAGCTCCTACAATGAGCAGTTCTTC. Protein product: CASSGSSGGSSYNEQFF.

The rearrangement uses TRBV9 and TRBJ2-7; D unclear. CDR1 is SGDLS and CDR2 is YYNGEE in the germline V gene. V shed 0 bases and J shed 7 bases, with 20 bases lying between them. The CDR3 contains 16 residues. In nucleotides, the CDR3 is TGTGCCAGCAGCGTAGACCCCCGACTCGGTAGGCTGGAGCAGTACTTC. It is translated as CASSVDPRLGRLEQYF.

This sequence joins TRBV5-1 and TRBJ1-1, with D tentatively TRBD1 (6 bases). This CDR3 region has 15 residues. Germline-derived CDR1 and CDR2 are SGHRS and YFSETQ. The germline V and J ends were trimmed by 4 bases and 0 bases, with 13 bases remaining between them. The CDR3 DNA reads TGCGCCAGCAGCGCGGGAGGGGGTGTGAACACTGAAGCTTTCTTT. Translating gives CASSAGGGVNTEAFF.

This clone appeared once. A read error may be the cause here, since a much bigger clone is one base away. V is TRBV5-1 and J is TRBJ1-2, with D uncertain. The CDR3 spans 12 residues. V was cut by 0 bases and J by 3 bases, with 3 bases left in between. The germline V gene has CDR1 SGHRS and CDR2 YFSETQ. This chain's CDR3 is CASSLADYGYTF. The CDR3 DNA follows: TGCGCCAGCAGCTTGGCGGACTATGGCTACACCTTC.

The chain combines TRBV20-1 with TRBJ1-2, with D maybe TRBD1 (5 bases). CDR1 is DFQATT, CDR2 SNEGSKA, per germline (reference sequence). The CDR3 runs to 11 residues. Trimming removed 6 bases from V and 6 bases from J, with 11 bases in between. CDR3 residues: CSAGRGHGYTF. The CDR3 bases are TGCAGTGCCGGTAGGGGCCATGGCTACACCTTC.

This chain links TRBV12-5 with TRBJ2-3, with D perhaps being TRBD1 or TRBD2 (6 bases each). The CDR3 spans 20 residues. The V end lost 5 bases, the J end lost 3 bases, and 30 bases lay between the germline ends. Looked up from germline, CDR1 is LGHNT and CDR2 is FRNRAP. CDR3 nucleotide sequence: TGTGCTAGTGGTCCCCCACAGGGCGTGGCGGGGCTCGGGGGTACAGATACGCAGTATTTT. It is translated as CASGPPQGVAGLGGTDTQYF.

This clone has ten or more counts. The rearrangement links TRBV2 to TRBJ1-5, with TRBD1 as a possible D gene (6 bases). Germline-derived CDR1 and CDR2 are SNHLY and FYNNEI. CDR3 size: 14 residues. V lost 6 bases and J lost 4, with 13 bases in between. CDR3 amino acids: CASSQGQLNQPQHF. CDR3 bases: TGTGCCAGCAGCCAAGGACAGCTAAATCAGCCCCAGCATTTT.